This T cell receptor (beta chain) stems from a study of T-cell memory formation after mild COVID-19. Only a few counts were recorded for this clonotype. TCRdb re-analysed the 5' RACE reads in MiXCR, keeping a single row per CDR3 protein. The sample lists more than 300,000 distinct CDR3 sequences; 20% to 25% were seen once. Germline CDR1 reads LGHDT; CDR2 reads YNNKEL (reference sequence). The CDR3 totals 14 residues. The ends were cut back, 0 bases at V and 5 bases at J, with 10 bases in the middle. The chain employs TRBV3-1 and TRBJ2-5; D not certain. The sample was PBMCs or a T cell subset sorted from them (not recorded which). The sequence derives from a man aged 18 to 35 who had mild COVID-19 (a few samples of this study predate the infection). Cell type and time point are not known. The CDR3, as DNA: TGTGCCAGCAGCCAAGAGGAAGCATACGAGACCCAGTACTTC. This gives the protein CASSQEEAYETQYF.